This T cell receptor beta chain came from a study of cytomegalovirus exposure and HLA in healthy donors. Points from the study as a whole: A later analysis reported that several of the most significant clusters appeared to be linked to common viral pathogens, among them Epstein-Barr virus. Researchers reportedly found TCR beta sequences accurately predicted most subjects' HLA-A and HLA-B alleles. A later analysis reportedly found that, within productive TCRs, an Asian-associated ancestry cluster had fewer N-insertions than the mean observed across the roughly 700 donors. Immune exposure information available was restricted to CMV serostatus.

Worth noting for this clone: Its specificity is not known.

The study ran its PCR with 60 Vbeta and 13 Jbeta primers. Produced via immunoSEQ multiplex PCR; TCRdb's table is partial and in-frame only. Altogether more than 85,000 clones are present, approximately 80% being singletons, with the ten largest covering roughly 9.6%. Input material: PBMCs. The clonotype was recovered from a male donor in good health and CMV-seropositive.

CDR3 sequence reads: CASSLGLGTGAIRTDTQYF. The CDR3 coding sequence is TGCGCCAGCAGCTTGGGGTTGGGGACAGGGGCGATTCGCACAGATACGCAGTATTTT. The rearrangement uses TRBV5-1 and TRBJ2-3, with 10 bases matching TRBD1. V was pared by 0 bases and J by 1 base, with 11 bases of the junction left unmatched. Germline CDR1 SGHRS, CDR2 YFSETQ. The CDR3 is 19 residues long.